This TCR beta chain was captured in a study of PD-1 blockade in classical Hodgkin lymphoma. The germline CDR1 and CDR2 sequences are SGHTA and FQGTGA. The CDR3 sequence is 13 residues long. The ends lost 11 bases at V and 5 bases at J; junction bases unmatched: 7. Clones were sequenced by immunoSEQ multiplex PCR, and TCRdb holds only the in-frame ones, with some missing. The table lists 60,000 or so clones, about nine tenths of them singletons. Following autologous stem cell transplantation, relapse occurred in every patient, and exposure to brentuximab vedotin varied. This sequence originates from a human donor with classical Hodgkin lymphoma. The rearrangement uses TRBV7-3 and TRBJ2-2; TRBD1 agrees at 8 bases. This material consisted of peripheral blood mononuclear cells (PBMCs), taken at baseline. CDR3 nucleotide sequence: TGTGCCGAGGGCAGGGGGCTTACCGGGGAGCTGTTTTTT. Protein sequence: CAEGRGLTGELFF. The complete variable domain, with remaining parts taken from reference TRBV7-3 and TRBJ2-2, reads GAGVSQTPSNKVTEKGKYVELRCDPISGHTALYWYRQSLGQGPEFLIYFQGTGAADDSGLPNDRFFAVRPEGSVSTLKIQRTERGDSAVYLCAEGRGLTGELFFGEGSRLTVL.